The 29 T cell receptor beta chains below were found in one sample sequenced in a study of shared clonotypes between healthy human individuals. Profiling relied on immunoSEQ multiplex PCR, and the TCRdb table lists in-frame clones only, not all of them. The data contain 2 million to 3 million clones, 93% of them seen just once; the ten biggest clones take up 0.36%. The sequencing input was naive CD4+ T cells from PBMCs. Subset: CD45RA+ positively selected. The receptors shown here come from a man in his late teens or twenties in good health. Some clones in this sample may be carry-over from other donors' samples.

In regard to this clone: Different DNA sequences within this sample yield the same CDR3. The genes are TRBV5-1 and TRBJ2-1, with unresolved D. Germline V gene lookup returns CDR1 SGHRS and CDR2 YFSETQ. V dropped 0 bases and J dropped 4 bases, with 5 bases sitting between them. This CDR3 region has 13 residues. This CDR3 is CASSLEVYNEQFF. CDR3 DNA: TGCGCCAGCAGCTTGGAGGTGTACAATGAGCAGTTCTTC.

CDR3 nucleotide sequence: TGTGCCACCAGCAGAGATCTTGGGGATCAGTTCTTC. Its translation: CATSRDLGDQFF. This sequence joins TRBV15 and TRBJ2-1; D gene ambiguous. Trimming cost V 0 bases and J 13 bases, with 10 bases left between them. CDR1 and CDR2 from the germline V gene are LNHNV and YYDKDF (reference sequence). The CDR3 covers 12 residues.

V and J are TRBV28 and TRBJ2-7; possible D gene TRBD1, 6 bases. The V gene lost 8 bases and the J gene lost 13 bases, with 24 bases spanning the gap. CDR1 and CDR2 (germline): MDHEN, SYDVKM. CDR3 length: 13 amino acids. CDR3 DNA: TGTGCCAGCGACTCTCCTACTTCAGGGGCCCATTACTTC. Translating it yields CASDSPTSGAHYF. The full variable domain, completed using reference TRBV28 and TRBJ2-7, is DVKVTQSSRYLVKRTGEKVFLECVQDMDHENMFWYRQDPGLGLRLIYFSYDVKMKEKGDIPEGYSVSREKKERFSLILESASTNQTSMYLCASDSPTSGAHYFGPGTRLTVT.

V is TRBV10-3 and J is TRBJ1-5, with D possibly matching TRBD1 (5 bases). CDR3 size: 14 residues. V dropped 4 bases and J dropped 6 bases, with 13 bases sitting between them. Looked up from germline, CDR1 is ENHRY and CDR2 is SYGVKD. CDR3 sequence reads: CAISVAGLGQPQHF. For the CDR3, the DNA is TGTGCCATCAGTGTGGCAGGGCTGGGTCAGCCCCAGCATTTT.

The chain couples TRBV7-2 to TRBJ2-3, with 7 bases lining up with TRBD1. This CDR3 has 15 residues. J lost 0 bases, V lost 7 bases, and 7 bases had no gene match. Per germline, CDR1 SGHTA and CDR2 FQGNSA. CDR3 nucleotides: TGTGCCAGCATCCTGACAGGGCTTAGCACAGATACGCAGTATTTT. Residues: CASILTGLSTDTQYF. The full variable domain, in which reference TRBV7-2 and TRBJ2-3 provide the parts outside the CDR3, is GAGVSQSPSNKVTEKGKDVELRCDPISGHTALYWYRQSLGQGLEFLIYFQGNSAPDKSGLPSDRFSAERTGGSVSTLTIQRTQQEDSAVYLCASILTGLSTDTQYFGPGTRLTVL.

This rearrangement joins TRBV7-3 to TRBJ1-2; D is unclear. CDR1 and CDR2 (germline): SGHTA, FQGTGA. The CDR3 covers 13 residues. V dropped 1 base and J dropped 6 bases, with 9 bases sitting between them. CDR3 loop: CASSLREGDGYTF. CDR3 nucleotide sequence: TGTGCCAGCAGCTTAAGGGAGGGAGATGGCTACACCTTC.

V is TRBV29-1 and J is TRBJ1-1, with D hard to call. Trimming took off 3 bases at V and 0 bases at J, with 14 bases between the two ends. CDR1 and CDR2 (germline): SQVTM, ANQGSEA. This CDR3 comprises 15 residues. CDR3 bases: TGCAGCGTTGAGGGGTTGCTCAGACTGAACACTGAAGCTTTCTTT. It codes for CSVEGLLRLNTEAFF.

V and J are TRBV9 and TRBJ1-1; D is perhaps TRBD1 (6 bases). In germline, CDR1 is SGDLS, CDR2 YYNGEE. The CDR3 is made up of 13 amino acids. The V gene lost 3 bases and the J gene lost 8 bases, with 14 bases spanning the gap. CDR3 DNA: TGTGCCAGCAGCGAGGGGACCGGGACAGAAGCTTTCTTT. It translates to CASSEGTGTEAFF.

The rearrangement uses TRBV28 and TRBJ1-2, with 7 bases fitting TRBD1. Per germline, CDR1 MDHEN and CDR2 SYDVKM. The V and J ends lost 7 bases and 8 bases, in that order; junction bases with no gene match: 16. The CDR3 extends over 15 amino acids. Here the CDR3 reads CASKVSQGGGVGYTF. CDR3 sequence (DNA): TGTGCCAGCAAAGTGTCGCAGGGGGGAGGAGTGGGCTACACCTTC.

This sequence joins TRBV5-1 and TRBJ2-5, with D possibly matching TRBD2 (6 bases). This CDR3 has 13 amino acids. Germline V gives CDR1 SGHRS, CDR2 YFSETQ. V lost 6 bases, J lost 1 base, and 10 bases lay in between. As DNA, the CDR3 is TGCGCCAGCATGGCGGGACCCCAAGAGACCCAGTACTTC. It codes for CASMAGPQETQYF.

This clone has a single count. The chain uses TRBV27 and TRBJ2-3, with D tentatively TRBD2 (6 bases). Per the germline V gene, CDR1 is MNHEY and CDR2 is SMNVEV (reference sequence). There are 15 residues in the CDR3. The V and J ends lost 10 bases and 0 bases respectively, with 17 bases between them. CDR3 sequence reads: CATKQDYLSTDTQYF. The CDR3 nucleotides read TGTGCCACTAAGCAGGACTACCTAAGCACAGATACGCAGTATTTT.

This clone was seen more than once but under ten times. The rearrangement links TRBV6-4 to TRBJ1-1; perhaps TRBD1 as D (5 bases). The V gene's germline CDR1 is MRHNA and CDR2 SNTAGT. The CDR3 spans 16 residues. Trimming left V 3 bases short and J 1 base short, with 15 bases between. DNA of the CDR3: TGTGCCAGCAGTGAGGCCCTCCAGGGCGAGAACACTGAAGCTTTCTTT. Translated, it gives CASSEALQGENTEAFF.

The chain uses TRBV10-3 and TRBJ2-2; the D is unclear. CDR3 length equals 14 residues. V was pared by 4 bases and J by 1 base, with 7 bases between. Germline V CDR1 and CDR2: ENHRY, SYGVKD. The CDR3 loop reads CAISGTKNTGELFF. The CDR3 bases are TGTGCCATCAGTGGAACCAAGAACACCGGGGAGCTGTTTTTT.

The V and J genes are TRBV28 and TRBJ1-2; TRBD1 agrees at 8 bases. CDR3 length equals 17 residues. From germline, CDR1 is MDHEN and CDR2 SYDVKM. The trim removed 2 bases at V and 8 bases at J, leaving 16 bases unmatched. The CDR3 DNA reads as TGTGCCAGCAGTTTAATCCGATGGAACAGGGGGTTGGGAGGCTACACCTTC. Translating gives CASSLIRWNRGLGGYTF.

The chain couples TRBV11-2 to TRBJ1-6; 9 nucleotides line up with TRBD1. The CDR3 is made up of 17 amino acids. Germline loops: CDR1 SGHAT, CDR2 FQNNGV. V was pared by 4 bases and J by 10 bases, with 14 bases of the junction left unmatched. The chain's CDR3 is CASSWGPGTGQSSPLHF. The CDR3 DNA follows: TGTGCCAGCAGCTGGGGCCCCGGGACAGGGCAGTCGTCACCCCTCCACTTT.

The genes are TRBV2 and TRBJ2-3, with D tentatively TRBD1 or TRBD2 (5 bases each). The CDR3 extends over 15 amino acids. Germline V CDR1 and CDR2: SNHLY, FYNNEI. Trimming stripped 5 bases from V and 2 bases from J, with 14 bases between. The CDR3 bases are TGTGCCAGCAGTATCATGGGGACCTCCACAGATACGCAGTATTTT. It yields the protein CASSIMGTSTDTQYF.

The rearrangement uses TRBV18 and TRBJ2-7; D is undetermined. Germline CDR1 KGHSH, CDR2 LQKENI. The germline V and J ends were trimmed by 1 base and 7 bases, with 11 bases remaining between them. This CDR3 has 13 amino acids. CDR3 coding DNA: TGTGCCAGCTCACCACGATCGAAGGAGGAGCAGTACTTC. This sequence encodes CASSPRSKEEQYF.

The sample holds one count of this clone. This rearrangement joins TRBV28 to TRBJ2-7, with D unclear. The V end lost 7 bases, the J end lost 4 bases, and 17 bases lay between the germline ends. The CDR3 spans 14 residues. Germline loops: CDR1 MDHEN, CDR2 SYDVKM. The CDR3 loop reads CASTSVYRRYEQYF. The CDR3 bases are TGTGCCAGCACCTCCGTGTACCGTCGATACGAGCAGTACTTC.

V and J are TRBV5-4 and TRBJ2-5, with TRBD2 matching 15 bases. Germline V lookup: CDR1 SGHNT, CDR2 YYREEE (reference sequence). V lost 3 bases and J lost 5; bases outside the gene matches: 8. The CDR3 covers 17 residues. Here the CDR3 reads CASSSGLAGGPRETQYF. CDR3 sequence (DNA): TGTGCCAGCAGCTCAGGACTAGCGGGAGGGCCTCGGGAGACCCAGTACTTC.

The chain couples TRBV21-1 to TRBJ1-4. TRBV21-1 is shown as a pseudogene. This CDR3 has 17 residues. In DNA, the CDR3 is TGTGCCAGCAGCAAAGGTGGGGGGCGGACAACTAATGAAAAACTGTTTTTT. Its protein is CASSKGGGRTTNEKLFF.

The V call is TRBV6-1, the J call TRBJ2-1, with 7 bases that match TRBD2. V trimming: 7 bases; J trimming: 8 bases; junction bases outside the gene matches: 14. Germline V gives CDR1 MNHNS, CDR2 SASEGT. This CDR3 comprises 15 residues. As DNA, the CDR3 is TGTGCCAGCACGCTCGGAGGGGCGGGAGTGGATGAGCAGTTCTTC. Translation gives CASTLGGAGVDEQFF.

The genes are TRBV19 and TRBJ1-5; TRBD1 might be the D (6 bases). The germline gives CDR1 LNHDA, CDR2 SQIVND (reference sequence). Trimming removed 1 base from V and 3 bases from J, with 22 bases in between. This CDR3 contains 19 residues. CDR3 coding DNA: TGTGCCAGTAGTATAGTTTCCGCCGGGACAACTGTAATCAATCAGCCCCAGCATTTT. Protein sequence: CASSIVSAGTTVINQPQHF.

The sample holds one count of this clone. V usage is TRBV13 and J usage is TRBJ2-7; 10 bases agree with TRBD1. This CDR3 is built from 17 residues. The V segment lost 1 base and the J segment 4 bases; nucleotides outside the gene matches: 10. CDR1 is PRHDT and CDR2 is FYEKMQ in the germline V gene (reference sequence). CDR3: CASSLVAWDRGRYEQYF. For the CDR3, the DNA is TGTGCCAGCAGCTTAGTAGCATGGGACAGGGGTCGGTACGAGCAGTACTTC.

The gene calls are TRBV2 and TRBJ1-2, with D possibly being TRBD1 (6 bases). CDR1 SNHLY and CDR2 FYNNEI come from the germline V gene. Trimming took 4 bases from V and 8 from J, leaving 20 bases between them. This CDR3 has 15 residues. This chain's CDR3 is CASSALGVKGEGYTF. In DNA, the CDR3 is TGTGCCAGCAGTGCTCTGGGGGTAAAGGGGGAAGGCTACACCTTC.

The chain carries TRBV29-1 and TRBJ1-2; D is perhaps TRBD1 (6 bases). The germline V and J ends were trimmed by 8 bases and 4 bases, with 14 bases remaining between them. The CDR3 is 12 amino acids. Germline values: CDR1 SQVTM, CDR2 ANQGSEA. This chain's CDR3 is CSINRVPYGYTF. CDR3 nucleotide sequence: TGCAGCATAAACAGGGTGCCCTATGGCTACACCTTC.

The rearrangement links TRBV7-9 to TRBJ2-1; D not resolved. Trimming stripped 6 bases from V and 9 bases from J, with 12 bases between. Germline CDR1 is SEHNR and CDR2 is FQNEAQ (reference sequence). CDR3 length equals 12 residues. The CDR3 nucleotides read TGTGCCAGCAGGTCCTCGGCTGGTGAGCAGTTCTTC. Amino acids: CASRSSAGEQFF.

About this clone itself: Other DNA sequences in this sample translate to the same CDR3. This chain uses TRBV11-2 with TRBJ1-1; weak D call: TRBD1 (5 bases). CDR3 length: 13 amino acids. CDR1 and CDR2 (germline): SGHAT, FQNNGV. The V end was cut by 3 bases, the J end by 1 base, with 6 bases between. As DNA, the CDR3 is TGTGCCAGCAGCTTCGGGACGAACACTGAAGCTTTCTTT. Translated, it gives CASSFGTNTEAFF.

V is TRBV5-1 and J is TRBJ1-1, with D perhaps matching TRBD1 (5 bases). CDR1 and CDR2 (germline): SGHRS, YFSETQ. Trimming left V 4 bases short and J 0 bases short, with 13 bases between. The CDR3 sequence is 15 residues long. DNA of the CDR3: TGCGCCAGCAGCCCGGGACGGTACATGAACACTGAAGCTTTCTTT. It specifies CASSPGRYMNTEAFF.

The V gene is TRBV2, the J gene TRBJ2-1, with no clear D. The V gene lost 5 bases and the J gene lost 7 bases, with 9 bases spanning the gap. The CDR3 extends over 12 amino acids. Germline CDR1 and CDR2: SNHLY and FYNNEI. This CDR3 is CASSKLLNEQFF. DNA of the CDR3: TGTGCCAGCAGTAAGCTACTTAATGAGCAGTTCTTC.